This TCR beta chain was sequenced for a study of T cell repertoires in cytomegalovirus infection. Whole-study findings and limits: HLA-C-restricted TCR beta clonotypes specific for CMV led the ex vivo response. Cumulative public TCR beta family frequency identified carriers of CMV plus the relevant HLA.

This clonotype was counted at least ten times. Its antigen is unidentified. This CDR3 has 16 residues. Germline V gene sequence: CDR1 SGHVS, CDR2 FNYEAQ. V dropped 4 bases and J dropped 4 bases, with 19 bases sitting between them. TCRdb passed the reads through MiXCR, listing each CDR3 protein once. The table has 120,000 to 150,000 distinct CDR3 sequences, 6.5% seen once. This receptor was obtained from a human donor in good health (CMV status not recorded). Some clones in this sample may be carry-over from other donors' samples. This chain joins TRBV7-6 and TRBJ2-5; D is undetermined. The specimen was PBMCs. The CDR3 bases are TGTGCCAGCAGCTCGAGTCCAACAGTACTTCGAGAGACCCAGTACTTC. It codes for CASSSSPTVLRETQYF.